The 18 T cell receptor beta chains below were found in one sample sequenced in a study of cytomegalovirus exposure and HLA in healthy donors. In the PCR, 60 Vbeta and 13 Jbeta primers were used. Method: immunoSEQ multiplex PCR; TCRdb's copy keeps in-frame clones and lacks some. The sample consists of approximately 170,000 clones, about four fifths of them appearing once. The sequenced sample was PBMCs. The origin of the receptors is a male donor in good health and CMV-seronegative.

The chain has TRBV19 and TRBJ2-5; no clear D. CDR3 length: 14 residues. V was trimmed by 4 bases and J by 2 bases, leaving 11 bases between them. Per germline, CDR1 LNHDA and CDR2 SQIVND (reference sequence). The CDR3 DNA is TGTGCCAGTAGTACGTTACAGTTACAAGAGACCCAGTACTTC. It is translated as CASSTLQLQETQYF.

CDR3 region: CASSLGQGSHEQYF. CDR3 nucleotides: TGTGCCAGCAGCTTGGGACAGGGGAGCCACGAGCAGTACTTC. The chain recombines TRBV11-3 with TRBJ2-7; the match to TRBD1 covers 10 bases. Looked up from germline, CDR1 is SGHNT and CDR2 is YENEEA. The CDR3 has 14 amino acids. The junction had 4 bases not matched to a gene; V was cut back by 3 bases and J by 5 bases. The full variable domain, with the rest looked up from reference TRBV11-3 and TRBJ2-7, is EAGVVQSPRYKIIEKKQPVAFWCNPISGHNTLYWYLQNLGQGPELLIRYENEEAVDDSQLPKDRFSAERLKGVDSTLKIQPAELGDSAVYLCASSLGQGSHEQYFGPGTRLTVT.

The chain carries TRBV5-4 and TRBJ2-2; TRBD2 matches at 13 bases. The ends lost 4 bases at V and 1 base at J; junction bases unmatched: 4. In germline, CDR1 is SGHNT, CDR2 YYREEE (reference sequence). CDR3 length: 17 amino acids. The CDR3 DNA is TGTGCCAGCAGCAGACTAGCGGGGGGCCTGAACACCGGGGAGCTGTTTTTT. As protein: CASSRLAGGLNTGELFF. The whole variable domain, filled in from reference TRBV5-4 and TRBJ2-2, reads ETGVTQSPTHLIKTRGQQVTLRCSSQSGHNTVSWYQQALGQGPQFIFQYYREEENGRGNFPPRFSGLQFPNYSSELNVNALELDDSALYLCASSRLAGGLNTGELFFGEGSRLTVL.

The rearrangement links TRBV2 to TRBJ2-6; D not certain. Trimming stripped 2 bases from V and 0 bases from J, with 8 bases between. CDR1 is SNHLY, CDR2 FYNNEI, per germline. This CDR3 is 16 amino acids long. The CDR3 reads CASSENRASGANVLTF. DNA for the CDR3: TGTGCCAGCAGTGAAAACAGAGCCTCTGGGGCCAACGTCCTGACTTTC.

The V gene is TRBV15, the J gene TRBJ1-2; 8 nucleotides match TRBD1. V lost 1 base and J lost 4; bases outside the gene matches: 5. The V gene's germline CDR1 is LNHNV and CDR2 YYDKDF (reference sequence). The CDR3 runs 15 residues. As DNA, the CDR3 is TGTGCCACCAGCAGAGGGGACAGGTCTACCTATGGCTACACCTTC. Its translation: CATSRGDRSTYGYTF.

The V and J genes are TRBV4-3 and TRBJ2-3; 12 nucleotides align to TRBD2. CDR1 LGHNA and CDR2 YSLEER come from the germline V gene. CDR3 length: 18 residues. The V and J ends lost 0 bases and 0 bases, in that order; junction bases with no gene match: 4. CDR3 DNA sequence: TGCGCCAGCAGCCAAGAGGCTAGCGGGGGGGCTAGCACAGATACGCAGTATTTT. This sequence encodes CASSQEASGGASTDTQYF.

This sequence joins TRBV11-1 and TRBJ2-2; D perhaps matches TRBD1 (6 bases). Looked up from germline, CDR1 is SGHAT and CDR2 is FQDESV (reference sequence). This CDR3 has 16 amino acids. Trimming took 2 bases from V and 5 from J, leaving 15 bases between them. This CDR3 is CASSLSWTVGTGELFF. For the CDR3, the DNA is TGTGCCAGCAGCTTAAGCTGGACAGTGGGGACCGGGGAGCTGTTTTTT.

This clone was recorded only once. The V call is TRBV11-2, the J call TRBJ1-6; 7 positions match TRBD1. CDR1 SGHAT and CDR2 FQNNGV come from the germline V gene. The ends lost 4 bases at V and 6 bases at J; junction bases unmatched: 3. The CDR3 is 14 amino acids. Here the CDR3 DNA reads TGTGCCAGCAGCTCGGGACAGCTTAATTCACCCCTCCACTTT. This codes for CASSSGQLNSPLHF.

V is TRBV4-1 and J is TRBJ2-7; weak D call: TRBD1 (5 bases). The CDR3 extends over 15 amino acids. V lost 1 base and J lost 3, with 13 bases in between. Germline CDR1 is MGHRA and CDR2 is YSYEKL. The CDR3, as DNA: TGCGCCAGCAGCCAAGGGACATCCGCGAGCTACGAGCAGTACTTC. It yields the protein CASSQGTSASYEQYF.

The chain has TRBV6-1 and TRBJ2-2; tentatively, D is TRBD2 (5 bases). V lost 5 bases and J 2 bases, leaving 12 bases between the germline ends. The germline gives CDR1 MNHNS, CDR2 SASEGT. The length of the CDR3 is 15 residues. The CDR3 DNA reads TGTGCCAGCAGTAGAGGACTCTCCAACACCGGGGAGCTGTTTTTT. This gives the protein CASSRGLSNTGELFF.

The rearrangement uses TRBV6-5 and TRBJ1-2; a possible D gene is TRBD1 (6 bases). This CDR3 has 11 amino acids. The germline gives CDR1 MNHEY, CDR2 SVGAGI. Deletions cut 10 bases from V and 5 bases from J, with 11 bases between. CDR3 loop: CATRTVYGYTF. The CDR3, as DNA: TGTGCCACCAGGACAGTTTATGGCTACACCTTC.

A few counts support this clone. This sample also contains other DNA sequences that code for the same CDR3. The chain has TRBV7-8 and TRBJ1-1; 7 bases agree with TRBD1. V lost 5 bases to trimming and J lost 3 bases; unmatched junction nucleotides: 3. The CDR3 length is 13 residues. CDR1 and CDR2 from the germline V gene are SGHVS and FQNEAQ. CDR3 sequence: CASSLDRDTEAFF. CDR3 nucleotide sequence: TGTGCCAGCAGCCTCGACAGGGACACTGAAGCTTTCTTT.

The chain is built from TRBV5-1 and TRBJ2-1, with D perhaps TRBD2 (6 bases). Trimming took off 1 base at V and 5 bases at J, with 13 bases between the two ends. Germline V lookup: CDR1 SGHRS, CDR2 YFSETQ. This CDR3 contains 15 residues. CDR3: CASSLRGGAHNEQFF. DNA of the CDR3: TGCGCCAGCAGCTTGCGGGGCGGGGCCCACAATGAGCAGTTCTTC.

The chain has TRBV9 and TRBJ2-3; no clear D. Trimming pared 0 bases from V and 5 bases from J, leaving 10 bases between. The CDR3 sequence is 14 residues long. Looked up from germline, CDR1 is SGDLS and CDR2 is YYNGEE. CDR3 in amino acids: CASSVEAAIDTQYF. The CDR3 DNA sequence: TGTGCCAGCAGCGTAGAGGCGGCCATAGATACGCAGTATTTT. Variable domain in full (rest from reference TRBV9 and TRBJ2-3): DSGVTQTPKHLITATGQRVTLRCSPRSGDLSVYWYQQSLDQGLQFLIQYYNGEERAKGNILERFSAQQFPDLHSELNLSSLELGDSALYFCASSVEAAIDTQYFGPGTRLTVL.

This clone was found once. The CDR3 DNA sequence: TGCAGCGTTGAAGGAGGGCCGGGTAATGAAAAACTGTTTTTT. It yields the protein CSVEGGPGNEKLFF. The J gene is TRBJ1-4, the V gene TRBV29-1, with D unresolved. V gave up 1 base and J gave up 4 bases, with 10 bases separating them. The germline gives CDR1 SQVTM, CDR2 ANQGSEA. This CDR3 contains 14 residues.

The chain joins TRBV5-1 to TRBJ2-7; 11 bases match TRBD2. The CDR3 totals 15 residues. From germline, CDR1 is SGHRS and CDR2 YFSETQ. With 0 bases clipped from V and 6 bases from J, the junction kept 5 bases outside the gene matches. CDR3 amino acids: CASSLAVAGGLEQYF. As DNA, the CDR3 is TGCGCCAGCAGCTTGGCAGTAGCGGGAGGGCTCGAGCAGTACTTC.

The chain employs TRBV5-6 and TRBJ1-5; no clear D gene. The germline V and J ends were trimmed by 0 bases and 2 bases, with 6 bases remaining between them. The CDR3 consists of 14 residues. Germline CDR1 is SGHDT and CDR2 is YYEEEE. The CDR3 DNA reads TGTGCCAGCAGCTTGGTGGCGGGCAATCAGCCCCAGCATTTT. Translating gives CASSLVAGNQPQHF.

The chain couples TRBV7-2 to TRBJ2-1; D uncertain. The CDR3 length is 15 residues. Looked up from germline, CDR1 is SGHTA and CDR2 is FQGNSA. V was clipped by 3 bases and J by 1 base, with 10 bases between them. CDR3 in DNA: TGTGCCAGCAGCTTCATTGGCCAGTCCTACAATGAGCAGTTCTTC. Its translation is CASSFIGQSYNEQFF. Based on the CDR3 plus reference TRBV7-2 and TRBJ2-1, the full variable domain is GAGVSQSPSNKVTEKGKDVELRCDPISGHTALYWYRQSLGQGLEFLIYFQGNSAPDKSGLPSDRFSAERTGGSVSTLTIQRTQQEDSAVYLCASSFIGQSYNEQFFGPGTRLTVL.